These 19 T cell receptor beta chains came from one sample sequenced in a study of CD8 T cells in ankylosing spondylitis. TCRdb reprocessed the 5' RACE reads via MiXCR and lists one record per CDR3 protein. The data hold approximately 250,000 distinct CDR3 sequences, with 30% to 40% observed a single time. The sequencing sample was made of blood, either unsorted or a sorted T cell fraction (not recorded which). These receptors were taken from a male donor with ankylosing spondylitis or in good health (not recorded which).

This clonotype has ten or more counts. This rearrangement joins TRBV29-1 to TRBJ2-3; 10 bases are a match to TRBD1. Germline V CDR1 and CDR2: SQVTM, ANQGSEA. CDR3 length equals 14 residues. Trimming cost V 3 bases and J 4 bases; bases outside gene matches: 4. The CDR3: CSVEGQGSPDTQYF. For the CDR3, the DNA is TGCAGCGTTGAGGGACAGGGGAGCCCAGATACGCAGTATTTT.

This clonotype showed up just a few times. V gene TRBV20-1 combines with J gene TRBJ2-3, with D unresolved. CDR1 is DFQATT and CDR2 is SNEGSKA in the germline V gene (reference sequence). The CDR3 runs 15 residues. V was trimmed by 0 bases and J by 1 base, leaving 11 bases between them. CDR3 protein: CSARDAGVRTDTQYF. DNA of the CDR3: TGCAGTGCTAGAGATGCAGGAGTTCGCACAGATACGCAGTATTTT.

This clonotype was seen repeatedly, ten times or more. V is TRBV12-3 or TRBV12-4 and J is TRBJ2-7; D uncertain. This CDR3 is 12 amino acids long. Trimming left V 1 base short and J 3 bases short, with 4 bases between. CDR3 in amino acids: CASSLGSYEQYF. The CDR3 DNA reads as TGTGCCAGCAGTTTAGGCAGCTACGAGCAGTACTTC.

This rearrangement joins TRBV29-1 to TRBJ2-5; 8 bases line up with TRBD1. This CDR3 contains 14 residues. The V and J ends lost 4 bases and 4 bases, in that order; junction bases with no gene match: 8. In germline, CDR1 is SQVTM, CDR2 ANQGSEA. The CDR3 loop reads CSVAIRTGGETQYF. In nucleotides, the CDR3 is TGCAGCGTTGCAATTCGCACAGGGGGAGAGACCCAGTACTTC. The full variable domain, in which reference TRBV29-1 and TRBJ2-5 provide the parts outside the CDR3, is SAVISQKPSRDICQRGTSLTIQCQVDSQVTMMFWYRQQPGQSLTLIATANQGSEATYESGFVIDKFPISRPNLTFSTLTVSNMSPEDSSIYLCSVAIRTGGETQYFGPGTRLLVL.

This clonotype has only a few counts. The chain couples TRBV27 to TRBJ2-3, with D unclear. The CDR3 runs 15 residues. Germline-derived CDR1 and CDR2 are MNHEY and SMNVEV (reference sequence). Between the trimmed V and J ends, which lost 5 bases and 1 base, there was a span of 13 bases. CDR3 residues: CASSNRPPGTDTQYF. The CDR3 DNA is TGTGCCAGCAGTAACAGACCCCCTGGCACAGATACGCAGTATTTT.

The table lists this clonotype with a few counts. The chain links TRBV6-1 to TRBJ1-2; D remains unclear. Germline CDR1 and CDR2: MNHNS and SASEGT. V was trimmed by 3 bases and J by 4 bases, leaving 9 bases between them. The CDR3 has 13 amino acids. CDR3 nucleotides: TGTGCCAGCAGTGAGATTGCGGCCTATGGCTACACCTTC. This translates into CASSEIAAYGYTF.

The genes are TRBV5-6 and TRBJ2-3, with 8 bases lining up with TRBD2. The V gene end was trimmed by 5 bases and the J gene end by 2 bases; junction bases not matched to a gene: 10. The CDR3 has 16 amino acids. Germline V gene lookup returns CDR1 SGHDT and CDR2 YYEEEE. The CDR3 here is CASRDGPGGVTDTQYF. Written as DNA, the CDR3 is TGTGCCAGCAGGGACGGACCCGGGGGGGTCACAGATACGCAGTATTTT.

The sample holds a few counts of this clonotype. The gene calls are TRBV5-5 and TRBJ2-3; 7 nucleotides line up with TRBD1. CDR1 is SGHKS and CDR2 is YYEKEE in the germline V gene (reference sequence). With V trimmed by 6 bases and J by 2 bases, 6 bases remained unmatched. This CDR3 is built from 14 residues. The DNA of the CDR3 is TGTGCCAGCACCGAGACAGGGAACACAGATACGCAGTATTTT. It translates to CASTETGNTDTQYF.

The chain is built from TRBV7-3 and TRBJ2-3; D not resolved. CDR1 and CDR2 from the germline V gene are SGHTA and FQGTGA. This CDR3 has 13 residues. Trimming pared 2 bases from V and 6 bases from J, leaving 9 bases between. Here the CDR3 DNA reads TGTGCCAGCAGCTTATCGATTCTTGATACGCAGTATTTT. The encoded protein is CASSLSILDTQYF.

This clonotype occurred a few times. V is TRBV5-5 and J is TRBJ2-3; D remains unclear. The CDR3 has 13 amino acids. Trimming cost V 4 bases and J 4 bases, with 10 bases left between them. Germline loops: CDR1 SGHKS, CDR2 YYEKEE (reference sequence). The CDR3 region is CASSVSWADTQYF. DNA of the CDR3: TGTGCCAGCAGCGTCTCATGGGCAGATACGCAGTATTTT.

This clonotype showed up just a few times. This chain links TRBV7-2 with TRBJ1-1, with TRBD1 as a possible D gene (5 bases). The CDR3 runs to 14 residues. V gave up 2 bases and J gave up 1 base, with 8 bases separating them. Germline CDR1 is SGHTA and CDR2 is FQGNSA. This CDR3 is CASSLRQGNTEAFF. DNA of the CDR3: TGTGCCAGCAGCTTAAGGCAGGGGAACACTGAAGCTTTCTTT.

The chain joins TRBV6-1 to TRBJ1-1; tentatively, D is TRBD1 (5 bases). Germline CDR1 is MNHNS and CDR2 is SASEGT. The CDR3 contains 14 residues. The V gene lost 5 bases and the J gene lost 0 bases, with 10 bases spanning the gap. Written as DNA, the CDR3 is TGTGCCAGCAGTCAGAGGGGATTGAACACTGAAGCTTTCTTT. It codes for CASSQRGLNTEAFF.

Ten or more counts support this clonotype. The chain links TRBV29-1 to TRBJ2-5; D is uncertain. The CDR3 has 12 amino acids. Germline lookup yields CDR1 SQVTM and CDR2 ANQGSEA. Between the trimmed V and J ends, which lost 2 bases and 5 bases, there was a span of 9 bases. The CDR3 protein is CSVESTRETQYF. The CDR3 region has the DNA TGCAGCGTTGAAAGTACGCGCGAGACCCAGTACTTC.

The chain employs TRBV7-9 and TRBJ2-1, with D possibly TRBD1 on 5 matching bases. CDR1 is SEHNR and CDR2 is FQNEAQ in the germline V gene (reference sequence). The ends were cut back, 1 base at V and 5 bases at J, with 9 bases in the middle. The CDR3 runs 14 residues. The CDR3, as DNA: TGTGCCAGCAGCTTAGTTGGGGCCAACAATGAGCAGTTCTTC. Residues: CASSLVGANNEQFF.

The chain links TRBV5-1 to TRBJ2-3; D remains unclear. The V end was cut by 0 bases, the J end by 0 bases, with 5 bases between. This CDR3 spans 14 amino acids. The germline gives CDR1 SGHRS, CDR2 YFSETQ. The CDR3 nucleotides read TGCGCCAGCAGCTTGGCACTGAGCACAGATACGCAGTATTTT. It encodes CASSLALSTDTQYF.

The chain recombines TRBV7-9 with TRBJ2-7, with D perhaps matching TRBD2 (6 bases). CDR1 and CDR2 from the germline V gene are SEHNR and FQNEAQ (reference sequence). The V and J ends lost 2 bases and 1 base respectively, with 9 bases between them. CDR3 length: 14 residues. The CDR3 sequence: CASSLPGRSYEQYF. The CDR3 DNA reads as TGTGCCAGCAGCTTACCAGGGAGGTCCTACGAGCAGTACTTC.

This clonotype was observed a few times. The V gene is TRBV6-2 or TRBV6-3, the J gene TRBJ2-1; 9 nucleotides align to TRBD2. V gave up 6 bases and J gave up 9 bases; unmatched junction bases: 9. The CDR3 runs to 14 residues. Looked up from germline, CDR1 is MNHEY and CDR2 is SVGEGT. The CDR3, as DNA: TGTGCCAGCAGACCGGGCGGGGGGGCTGGTGAGCAGTTCTTC. Its translation is CASRPGGGAGEQFF.

The gene calls are TRBV20-1 and TRBJ1-5; the D is unclear. The CDR3 is 13 amino acids. CDR1 is DFQATT, CDR2 SNEGSKA, per germline (reference sequence). Between the trimmed V and J ends, which lost 4 bases and 3 bases, there was a span of 10 bases. The CDR3 loop is CSATTGYNQPQHF. The CDR3 nucleotides read TGCAGTGCTACGACGGGGTACAATCAGCCCCAGCATTTT.

This clonotype was detected a few times. The CDR3 nucleotides are TGTGCCAGCAGCTTGGACGACATCTCGGACTCAGATACGCAGTATTTT. Encoded protein: CASSLDDISDSDTQYF. V and J are TRBV5-5 and TRBJ2-3; D perhaps matches TRBD2 (5 bases). Germline values: CDR1 SGHKS, CDR2 YYEKEE (reference sequence). This CDR3 is built from 16 residues. V dropped 0 bases and J dropped 4 bases, with 15 bases sitting between them.